This T cell receptor beta chain was sequenced during a study of metastatic and nonmetastatic thyroid tumors. Study summary: A comparison of repertoires was made across blood and tumor or nodule tissue from malignant and benign thyroid patients.

Thyroid surgery took place with no prior treatment in any patient. Authors' analysis steps: Differences in CDR3 between clinicopathological groups were drawn on to build a classifier intended to discriminate distant-metastatic papillary thyroid cancer patients. MiXCR was used by TCRdb to re-call the PCR reads. These V and J calls derive from TCRdb rather than the authors' analysis. The sample consists of 15,000 or so clones, more than 10% of them appearing once. This clone was observed many times. The antigen remains unidentified. Germline values: CDR1 SNHLY, CDR2 FYNNEI. The CDR3 extends over 13 amino acids. V was clipped by 7 bases and J by 4 bases; unmatched bases: 6. Study observations and caveats: Across blood and tumor, TCR beta diversity in malignant thyroid tumors was reportedly significantly higher than in benign nodules.

Sequenced: blood. This clonotype was sampled from a female donor with papillary thyroid cancer or a benign thyroid nodule (not recorded which). Some clones in this sample may be carry-over from other donors' samples. The chain carries TRBV2 and TRBJ1-1; 7 positions agree with TRBD1. The CDR3 loop reads CASKGQIRTEAFF. The CDR3 DNA reads TGTGCCAGCAAGGGACAGATTCGCACTGAAGCTTTCTTT.